Presented here are 2 T cell receptor beta chains from one specimen sequenced in a study of cytomegalovirus exposure and HLA in healthy donors. PCR amplification relied on 60 Vbeta primers (plus 13 Jbeta primers). TCRdb's table, derived via immunoSEQ multiplex PCR, lists solely in-frame clones and lacks some. The sample consists of under 150,000 clones, approximately 84% of them appearing once. Sequenced: PBMCs. These receptors all stem from a woman aged 40 to 50 in good health and CMV-seronegative.

J is TRBJ1-1 and V is TRBV28; D may be TRBD1 (6 bases). The CDR3 covers 17 residues. Germline V gives CDR1 MDHEN, CDR2 SYDVKM. The V end lost 2 bases, the J end lost 0 bases, and 16 bases lay between the germline ends. CDR3 DNA sequence: TGTGCCAGCAGTTTAGGTCGACAGGTCCTCTTGAACACTGAAGCTTTCTTT. Residues: CASSLGRQVLLNTEAFF.

The V and J genes are TRBV7-7 and TRBJ2-3, with TRBD2 as a possible D gene (5 bases). Germline lookup yields CDR1 SSHAT and CDR2 FNYEAQ (reference sequence). V was clipped by 1 base and J by 2 bases, with 10 bases between them. The CDR3 contains 15 residues. In DNA form, the CDR3 reads TGTGCCAGCAGCTTAGTTGGAGGAGACACAGATACGCAGTATTTT. This translates into CASSLVGGDTDTQYF.